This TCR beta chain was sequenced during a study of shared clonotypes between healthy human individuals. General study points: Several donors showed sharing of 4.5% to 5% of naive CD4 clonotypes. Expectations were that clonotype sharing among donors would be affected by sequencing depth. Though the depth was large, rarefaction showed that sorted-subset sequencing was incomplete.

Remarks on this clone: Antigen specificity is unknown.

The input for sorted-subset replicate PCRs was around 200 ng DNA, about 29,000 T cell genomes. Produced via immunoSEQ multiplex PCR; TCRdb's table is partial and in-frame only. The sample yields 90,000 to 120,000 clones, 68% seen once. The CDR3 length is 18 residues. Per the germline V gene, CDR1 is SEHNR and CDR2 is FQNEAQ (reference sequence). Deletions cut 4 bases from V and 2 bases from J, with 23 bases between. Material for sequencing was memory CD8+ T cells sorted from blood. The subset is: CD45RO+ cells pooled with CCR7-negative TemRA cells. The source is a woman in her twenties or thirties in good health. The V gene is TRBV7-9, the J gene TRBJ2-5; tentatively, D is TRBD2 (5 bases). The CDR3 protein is CASSSLEDDGWRQETQYF. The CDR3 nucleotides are TGTGCCAGCAGCTCCCTCGAGGACGACGGATGGAGGCAAGAGACCCAGTACTTC.